A selection of T cell receptor beta chains follows, all from one sample in a study of blood T cell repertoires in COVID-19. Profiled with immunoSEQ multiplex PCR; TCRdb holds only in-frame clones, not every one. Here the sample spans 45,000 or so clones, more than 65% being singletons. Input material: peripheral blood. The receptors were gathered from a woman aged 70-85 years with acute or convalescent COVID-19. The CDR3 runs from the conserved cysteine through the conserved F or W. A D gene is named only where the DNA matches it firmly. Clone size, where shown, is once, few, many, or a class for clones that have expanded.

j_call	v_call	d_call	cdr3_length	clone_size	cdr3_aa	cdr3_nt
TRBJ1-1	TRBV3-1/TRBV3-2	NA	14	NA	CASSPGYMNTEAFF	TGTGCCAGCAGCCCGGGATACATGAACACTGAAGCTTTCTTT
TRBJ1-2	TRBV9	NA	11	NA	CASGTGYGYTF	TGTGCCAGCGGTACAGGTTATGGCTACACCTTC
TRBJ1-2	TRBV30	NA	12	NA	CASPAGAGRYTF	TGTGCCTCCCCTGCGGGGGCCGGGCGCTACACCTTC
TRBJ2-1	TRBV4-1	TRBD2	18	NA	CASSHDPAGSSSYNEQFF	TGCGCCAGCAGCCATGATCCAGCGGGGTCCTCCTCCTACAATGAGCAGTTCTTC
TRBJ2-3	TRBV5-1	TRBD1	19	NA	CASSFYRVGQASVTDTQYF	TGCGCCAGCAGCTTCTATAGAGTTGGACAGGCATCAGTCACAGATACGCAGTATTTT
TRBJ1-1	TRBV6-5	TRBD1	14	NA	CASRADRVNTEAFF	TGTGCCAGCAGGGCGGACAGGGTAAACACTGAAGCTTTCTTT
TRBJ1-4	TRBV25-1	NA	13	NA	CASRQGLNEKLFF	TGTGCCAGCAGACAGGGTTTAAATGAAAAACTGTTTTTT
TRBJ2-1	TRBV6-2/TRBV6-3	NA	18	NA	CASSFTRGGVGSYNEQFF	TGTGCCAGCAGTTTCACCCGAGGGGGAGTGGGCTCCTACAATGAGCAGTTCTTC
TRBJ1-2	TRBV14	NA	16	NA	CASSQEGQGIQFGYTF	TGTGCCAGCAGCCAAGAAGGGCAGGGTATTCAGTTTGGCTACACCTTC
TRBJ1-1	TRBV18	NA	13	NA	CASSPQGNTEAFF	TGTGCCAGCTCACCTCAGGGGAACACTGAAGCTTTCTTT
TRBJ1-1	TRBV18	NA	17	NA	CASSPMPFGQMNTEAFF	TGTGCCAGCTCACCGATGCCGTTCGGACAGATGAACACTGAAGCTTTCTTT
TRBJ2-7	TRBV6-5	NA	13	once	CASSSTHRSEQYF	TGTGCCAGCAGTTCGACGCACCGGAGCGAGCAGTACTTC
TRBJ1-1	TRBV7-8	NA	14	once	CASRIQGLNTEAFF	TGTGCCAGCAGAATACAGGGTTTGAACACTGAAGCTTTCTTT
TRBJ1-2	TRBV5-4	NA	14	NA	CASSLDVQGYGYTF	TGTGCCAGCAGCTTGGATGTTCAGGGCTATGGCTACACCTTC
TRBJ2-2	TRBV11-2	TRBD1	16	NA	CASSLRTGRRTGELFF	TGTGCCAGCAGCTTAAGGACAGGGAGGAGAACCGGGGAGCTGTTTTTT
TRBJ2-1	TRBV9	TRBD2	15	NA	CASSVGASGYNEQFF	TGTGCCAGCAGCGTAGGGGCTAGCGGCTACAATGAGCAGTTCTTC
TRBJ2-7	TRBV5-4	TRBD2	15	NA	CASSRTSGASYEQYF	TGTGCCAGCAGCAGGACTAGCGGGGCGTCCTACGAGCAGTACTTC
TRBJ1-1	TRBV13	TRBD1	14	once	CASSELYRGPEAFF	TGTGCCAGCAGCGAACTCTACAGGGGCCCTGAAGCTTTCTTT
TRBJ2-5	TRBV7-6	TRBD2	15	once	CASSLERDGRETQYF	TGTGCCAGCAGCTTGGAGCGGGATGGGCGAGAGACCCAGTACTTC
TRBJ2-1	TRBV27	NA	13	NA	CASSSFPWAEQFF	TGTGCCAGCAGTTCCTTTCCTTGGGCCGAGCAGTTCTTC
TRBJ2-7	TRBV27	TRBD1	15	NA	CASSLDGTGDSEQYF	TGTGCCAGCAGTTTGGACGGGACAGGGGACTCCGAGCAGTACTTC
TRBJ2-1	TRBV5-1	NA	16	NA	CASSPGGLADYNEQFF	TGCGCCAGCAGCCCCGGGGGGCTAGCGGACTACAATGAGCAGTTCTTC
TRBJ2-7	TRBV18	NA	15	NA	CASSPQFAAAYEQYF	TGTGCCAGCTCTCCCCAGTTCGCGGCGGCTTACGAGCAGTACTTC
TRBJ2-7	TRBV9	TRBD2	16	NA	CASSVAGSGSSYEQYF	TGTGCCAGCAGCGTAGCAGGTAGCGGGTCCTCCTACGAGCAGTACTTC
TRBJ2-5	TRBV2	NA	16	NA	CASGGAGLPWGETQYF	TGTGCCAGCGGGGGGGCGGGCCTCCCCTGGGGAGAGACCCAGTACTTC
TRBJ1-4	TRBV9	TRBD1	15	NA	CASSVALGQDEKLFF	TGTGCCAGCAGCGTAGCCTTGGGACAGGATGAAAAACTGTTTTTT
TRBJ1-4	TRBV19	TRBD1	14	NA	CASSLRTGNEKLFF	TGTGCCAGTAGTCTCCGGACAGGAAATGAAAAACTGTTTTTT
TRBJ1-2	TRBV6-5	TRBD1	15	NA	CASSPPGQGGRGYTF	TGTGCCAGCAGTCCACCCGGACAGGGAGGGCGAGGCTACACCTTC
TRBJ2-3	TRBV5-8	NA	15	few	CASPISGGLTDTQYF	TGTGCCAGCCCCATCAGTGGCGGCCTCACAGATACGCAGTATTTT
TRBJ2-3	TRBV6-5	NA	14	NA	CASTRQGLGDTQYF	TGTGCCAGCACAAGGCAGGGATTAGGGGATACGCAGTATTTT
TRBJ1-3	TRBV11-3	NA	16	NA	CASSSYRVGSGNTIYF	TGTGCCAGCAGCTCCTACAGGGTTGGGTCTGGAAACACCATATATTTT
TRBJ1-1	TRBV29-1	NA	15	NA	CSVDRLEGQNTEAFF	TGCAGCGTTGATAGGTTGGAGGGGCAGAACACTGAAGCTTTCTTT
TRBJ2-6	TRBV6-6	NA	13	NA	CASSFRRVNVLTF	TGTGCCAGCAGTTTCCGACGGGTCAACGTCCTGACTTTC
TRBJ2-1	TRBV11-1	TRBD2	16	NA	CASSLALGTSVGEQFF	TGTGCCAGCAGCTTAGCGCTCGGGACTAGCGTCGGTGAGCAGTTCTTC
TRBJ2-1	TRBV7-2	NA	13	NA	CASSLVGRVEQFF	TGTGCCAGCAGCTTAGTGGGCCGCGTCGAGCAGTTCTTC
TRBJ1-6	TRBV5-1	NA	14	NA	CASRAGTRDSPLHF	TGCGCCAGCAGGGCCGGGACACGGGATTCACCCCTCCACTTT
TRBJ2-5	TRBV9	TRBD2	14	NA	CASSIGLDQETQYF	TGTGCCAGCAGCATTGGACTAGATCAAGAGACCCAGTACTTC
TRBJ1-1	TRBV28	NA	13	NA	CASSPPRGIKAFF	TGTGCCAGCAGCCCCCCCCGGGGGATAAAAGCTTTCTTT
TRBJ1-5	TRBV7-9	NA	19	NA	CASSENVPGQKDSNQPQHF	TGTGCCAGCAGCGAAAACGTACCCGGACAGAAAGATAGCAATCAGCCCCAGCATTTT
TRBJ1-4	TRBV19	NA	14	few	CASRPTASNEKLFF	TGTGCCAGCCGGCCGACAGCATCTAATGAAAAACTGTTTTTT
TRBJ2-3	TRBV5-6	TRBD2	15	NA	CASSLTLGREGVQYF	TGTGCCAGCAGCCTGACCCTGGGGCGGGAGGGAGTGCAGTATTTT
TRBJ2-3	TRBV24-1	NA	14	NA	CATSVGASTDTQYF	TGTGCCACCAGTGTAGGAGCGAGCACAGATACGCAGTATTTT
TRBJ2-3	TRBV3-1/TRBV3-2	NA	14	NA	CASSLLGDTDTQYF	TGTGCCAGCAGTCTTTTGGGAGACACAGATACGCAGTATTTT
TRBJ2-6	TRBV19	TRBD1	20	NA	CASSPWPWTGVTSGANVLTF	TGTGCCAGTAGTCCCTGGCCCTGGACAGGGGTAACCTCTGGGGCCAACGTCCTGACTTTC
TRBJ1-1	TRBV7-9	NA	15	NA	CASSLATGTGTEAFF	TGTGCCAGCAGCTTAGCCACAGGGACGGGCACTGAAGCTTTCTTT
TRBJ1-5	TRBV5-1	NA	15	NA	CASSQAGVSNQPQHF	TGCGCCAGCAGCCAGGCCGGGGTTAGCAATCAGCCCCAGCATTTT
TRBJ1-6	TRBV2	NA	13	NA	CASRGAGYSPLHF	TGTGCCAGCAGGGGGGCGGGTTATTCACCCCTCCACTTT
TRBJ1-5	TRBV19	NA	17	NA	CASSIQRGGASDQPQHF	TGTGCCAGTAGTATTCAAAGGGGGGGTGCATCAGATCAGCCCCAGCATTTT